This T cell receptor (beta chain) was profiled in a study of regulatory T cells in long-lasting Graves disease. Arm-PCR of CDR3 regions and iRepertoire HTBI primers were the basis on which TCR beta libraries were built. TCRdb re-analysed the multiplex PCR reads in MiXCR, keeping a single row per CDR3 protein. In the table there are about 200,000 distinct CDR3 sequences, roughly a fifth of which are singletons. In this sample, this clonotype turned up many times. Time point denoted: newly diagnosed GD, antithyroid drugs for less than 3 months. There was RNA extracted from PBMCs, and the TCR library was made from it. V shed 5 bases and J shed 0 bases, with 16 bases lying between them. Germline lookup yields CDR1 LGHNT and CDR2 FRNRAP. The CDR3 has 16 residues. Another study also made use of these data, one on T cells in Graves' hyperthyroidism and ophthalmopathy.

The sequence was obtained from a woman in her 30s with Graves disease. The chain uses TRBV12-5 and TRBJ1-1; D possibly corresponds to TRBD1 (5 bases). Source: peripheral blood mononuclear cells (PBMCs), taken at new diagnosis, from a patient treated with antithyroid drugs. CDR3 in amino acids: CASGPGRDFLNTEAFF. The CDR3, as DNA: TGTGCTAGTGGTCCCGGCCGGGACTTTCTGAACACTGAAGCTTTCTTT.